This TCR beta chain was profiled in a study of T cell clonotyping in hematopoietic cell transplantation. The table lists this clone with a few counts. Its antigen is as yet unknown. Study-wide points: Without cell sorting, CD4 versus CD8 contributions remain unresolved. Few recipient clonotypes overlapped donors; over 95% were de novo at given depth.

The germline gives CDR1 SEHNR, CDR2 FQNEAQ (reference sequence). This CDR3 is 13 amino acids long. The V and J ends lost 2 bases and 5 bases respectively, with 8 bases between them. Profiling relied on immunoSEQ multiplex PCR, and the TCRdb table lists in-frame clones only, not all of them. The sample gives 13,000 or so clones, approximately 70% of which show up once; approximately 15% is in the top ten. Sequencing was performed on peripheral blood mononuclear cells, taken 180 days after allogeneic stem cell transplant. The sequence was obtained from a male patient aged 60-69 years who had an allogeneic stem cell transplant from an unrelated donor, so the T cells may come from the graft donor. Some clones in this sample may be carry-over from other donors' samples. The chain carries TRBV7-9 and TRBJ2-3; D is unclear. The CDR3 DNA reads as TGTGCCAGCAGCTTAATGTCGGGAGATACGCAGTATTTT. Translation gives CASSLMSGDTQYF.